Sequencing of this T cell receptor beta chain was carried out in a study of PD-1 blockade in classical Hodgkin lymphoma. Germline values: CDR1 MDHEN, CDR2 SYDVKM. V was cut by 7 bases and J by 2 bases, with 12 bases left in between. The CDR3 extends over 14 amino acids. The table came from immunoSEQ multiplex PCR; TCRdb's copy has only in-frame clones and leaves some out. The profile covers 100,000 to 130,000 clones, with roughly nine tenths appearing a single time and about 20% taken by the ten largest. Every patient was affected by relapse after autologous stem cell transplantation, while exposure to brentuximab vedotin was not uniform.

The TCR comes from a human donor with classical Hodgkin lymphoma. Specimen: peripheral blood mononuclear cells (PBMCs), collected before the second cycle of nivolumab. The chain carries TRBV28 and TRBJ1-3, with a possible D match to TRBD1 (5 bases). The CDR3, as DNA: TGTGCCAGCATACCGGGGACGACTGGAAACACCATATATTTT. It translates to CASIPGTTGNTIYF.